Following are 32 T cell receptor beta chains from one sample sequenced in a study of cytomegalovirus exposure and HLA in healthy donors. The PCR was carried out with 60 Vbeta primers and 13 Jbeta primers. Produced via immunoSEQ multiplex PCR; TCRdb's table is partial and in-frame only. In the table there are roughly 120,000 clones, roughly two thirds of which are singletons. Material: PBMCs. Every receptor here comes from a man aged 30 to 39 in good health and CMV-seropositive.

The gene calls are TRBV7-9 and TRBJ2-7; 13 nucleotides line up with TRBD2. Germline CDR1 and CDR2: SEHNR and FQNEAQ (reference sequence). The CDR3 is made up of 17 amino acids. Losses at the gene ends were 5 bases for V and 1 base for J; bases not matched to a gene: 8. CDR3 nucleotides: TGTGCCAGCAGCGCAGCGCCGGGACTAGCGGGATCCTACGAGCAGTACTTC. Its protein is CASSAAPGLAGSYEQYF.

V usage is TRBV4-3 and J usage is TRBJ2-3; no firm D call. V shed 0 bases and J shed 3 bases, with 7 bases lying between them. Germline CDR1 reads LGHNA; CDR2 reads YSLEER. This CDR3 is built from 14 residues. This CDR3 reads CASSQDLETDTQYF. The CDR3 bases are TGCGCCAGCAGCCAAGATCTCGAGACAGATACGCAGTATTTT.

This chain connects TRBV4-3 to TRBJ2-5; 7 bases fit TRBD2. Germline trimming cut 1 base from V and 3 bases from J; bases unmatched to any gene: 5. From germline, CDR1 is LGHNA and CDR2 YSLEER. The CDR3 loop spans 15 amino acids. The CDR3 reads CASSQVLAGEETQYF. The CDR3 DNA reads TGCGCCAGCAGCCAAGTTTTAGCGGGTGAAGAGACCCAGTACTTC.

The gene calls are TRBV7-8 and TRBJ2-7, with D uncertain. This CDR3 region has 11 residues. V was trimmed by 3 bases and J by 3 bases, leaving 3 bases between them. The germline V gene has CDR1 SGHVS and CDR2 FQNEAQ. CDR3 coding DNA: TGTGCCAGCAGCTTCTTCTACGAGCAGTACTTC. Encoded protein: CASSFFYEQYF.

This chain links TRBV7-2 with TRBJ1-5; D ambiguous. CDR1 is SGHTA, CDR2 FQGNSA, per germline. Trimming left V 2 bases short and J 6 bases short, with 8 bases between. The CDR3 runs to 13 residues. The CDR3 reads CASSLFSRQPQHF. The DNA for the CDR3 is TGTGCCAGCAGCTTATTTTCTCGTCAGCCCCAGCATTTT.

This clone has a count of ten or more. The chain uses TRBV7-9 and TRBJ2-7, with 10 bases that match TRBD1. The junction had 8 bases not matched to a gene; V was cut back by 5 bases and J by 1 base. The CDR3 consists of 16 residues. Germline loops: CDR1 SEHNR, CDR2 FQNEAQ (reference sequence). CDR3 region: CASSPGQGVRSYEQYF. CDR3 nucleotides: TGTGCCAGCAGCCCAGGACAGGGGGTCAGATCCTACGAGCAGTACTTC.

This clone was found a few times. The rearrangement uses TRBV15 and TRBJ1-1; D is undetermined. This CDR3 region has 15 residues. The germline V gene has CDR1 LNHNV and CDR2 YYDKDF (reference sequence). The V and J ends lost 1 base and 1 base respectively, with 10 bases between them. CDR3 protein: CATSRVADENTEAFF. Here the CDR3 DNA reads TGTGCCACCAGCAGAGTGGCGGATGAGAACACTGAAGCTTTCTTT.

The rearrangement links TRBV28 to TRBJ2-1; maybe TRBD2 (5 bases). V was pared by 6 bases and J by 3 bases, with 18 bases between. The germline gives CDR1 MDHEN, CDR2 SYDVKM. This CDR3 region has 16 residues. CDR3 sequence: CASSPGKTVFYNEQFF. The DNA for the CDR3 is TGTGCCAGCAGCCCCGGGAAAACGGTCTTCTACAATGAGCAGTTCTTC.

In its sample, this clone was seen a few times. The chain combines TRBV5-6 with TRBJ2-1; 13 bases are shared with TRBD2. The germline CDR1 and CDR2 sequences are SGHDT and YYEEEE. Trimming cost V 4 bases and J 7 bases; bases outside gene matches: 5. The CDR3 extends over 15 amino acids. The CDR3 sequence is CASSPGLAGENEQFF. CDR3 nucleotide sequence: TGTGCCAGCAGCCCCGGACTAGCGGGGGAGAATGAGCAGTTCTTC. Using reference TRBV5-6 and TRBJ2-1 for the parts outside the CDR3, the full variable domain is DAGVTQSPTHLIKTRGQQVTLRCSPKSGHDTVSWYQQALGQGPQFIFQYYEEEERQRGNFPDRFSGHQFPNYSSELNVNALLLGDSALYLCASSPGLAGENEQFFGPGTRLTVL.

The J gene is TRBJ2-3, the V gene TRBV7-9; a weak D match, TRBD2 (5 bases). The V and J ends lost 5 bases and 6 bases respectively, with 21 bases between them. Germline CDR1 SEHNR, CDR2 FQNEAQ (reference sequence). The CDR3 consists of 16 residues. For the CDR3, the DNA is TGTGCCAGCAGCCCTCCGGCGGGCGAATCGTGGGATACGCAGTATTTT. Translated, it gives CASSPPAGESWDTQYF.

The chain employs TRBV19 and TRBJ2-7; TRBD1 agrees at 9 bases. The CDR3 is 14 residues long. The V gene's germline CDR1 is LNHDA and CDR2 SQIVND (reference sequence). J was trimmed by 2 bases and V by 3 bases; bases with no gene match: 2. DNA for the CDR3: TGTGCCAGTAGTATCCGACAGGGGGCCTACGAGCAGTACTTC. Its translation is CASSIRQGAYEQYF.

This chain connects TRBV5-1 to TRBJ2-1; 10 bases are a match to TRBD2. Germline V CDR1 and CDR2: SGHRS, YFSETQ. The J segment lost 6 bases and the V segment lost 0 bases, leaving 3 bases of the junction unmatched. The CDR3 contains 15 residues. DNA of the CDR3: TGCGCCAGCAGCTTGGATTCTAGCGGGAGCAATGAGCAGTTCTTC. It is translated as CASSLDSSGSNEQFF.

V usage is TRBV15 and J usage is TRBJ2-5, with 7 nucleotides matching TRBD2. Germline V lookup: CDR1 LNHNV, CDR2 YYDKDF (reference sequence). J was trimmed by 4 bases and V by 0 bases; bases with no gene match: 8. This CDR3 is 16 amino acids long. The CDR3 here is CATSREVSGRGETQYF. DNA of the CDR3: TGTGCCACCAGCAGAGAGGTGTCAGGGAGGGGAGAGACCCAGTACTTC.

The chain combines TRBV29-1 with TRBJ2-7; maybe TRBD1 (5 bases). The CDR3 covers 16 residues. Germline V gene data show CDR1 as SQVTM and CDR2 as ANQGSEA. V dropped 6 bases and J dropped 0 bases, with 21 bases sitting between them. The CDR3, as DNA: TGCAGCGTCGTTACCCGCGACAGTAGTAGCTCCTACGAGCAGTACTTC. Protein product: CSVVTRDSSSSYEQYF.

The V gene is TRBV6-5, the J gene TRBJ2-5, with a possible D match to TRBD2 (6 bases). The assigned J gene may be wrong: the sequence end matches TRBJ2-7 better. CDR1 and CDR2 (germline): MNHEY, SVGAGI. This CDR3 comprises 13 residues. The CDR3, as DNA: TGTGCCAGCAGTTTATCCACTAGCCGCGAGCAGTACTTC. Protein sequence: CASSLSTSREQYF.

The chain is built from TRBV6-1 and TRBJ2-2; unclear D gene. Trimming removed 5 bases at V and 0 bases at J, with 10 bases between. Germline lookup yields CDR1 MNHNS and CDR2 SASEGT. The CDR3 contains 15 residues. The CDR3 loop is CASSHSAANTGELFF. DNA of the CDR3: TGTGCCAGCAGTCATTCCGCGGCGAACACCGGGGAGCTGTTTTTT.

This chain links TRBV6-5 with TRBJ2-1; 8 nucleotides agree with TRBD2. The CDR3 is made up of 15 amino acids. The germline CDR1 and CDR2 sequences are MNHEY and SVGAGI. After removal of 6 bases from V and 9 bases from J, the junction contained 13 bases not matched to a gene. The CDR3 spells CASRSYTGTSFEQFF. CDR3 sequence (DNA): TGTGCCAGCAGATCTTACACCGGGACTAGTTTTGAGCAGTTCTTC.

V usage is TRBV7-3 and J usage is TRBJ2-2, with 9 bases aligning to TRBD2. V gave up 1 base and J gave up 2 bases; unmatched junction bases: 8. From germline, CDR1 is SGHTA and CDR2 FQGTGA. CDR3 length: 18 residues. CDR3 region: CASSLSPREGPNTGELFF. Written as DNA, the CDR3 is TGTGCCAGCAGCTTAAGCCCGCGGGAGGGCCCTAACACCGGGGAGCTGTTTTTT.

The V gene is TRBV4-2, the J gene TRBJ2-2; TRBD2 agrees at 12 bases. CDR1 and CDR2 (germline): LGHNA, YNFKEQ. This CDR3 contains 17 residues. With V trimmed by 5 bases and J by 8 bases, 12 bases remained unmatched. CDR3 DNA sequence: TGTGCCAGCAGCGAAGGGGAACTAGCGGGAGGCCGGGGGGAGCTGTTTTTT. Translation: CASSEGELAGGRGELFF.

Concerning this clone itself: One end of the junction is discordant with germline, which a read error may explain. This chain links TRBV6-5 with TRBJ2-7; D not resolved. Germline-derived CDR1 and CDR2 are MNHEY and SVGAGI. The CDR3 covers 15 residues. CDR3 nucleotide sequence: TGTGCCGGCAGTTACCCACACTACCTCCTACGAGAGCAGTACTTC. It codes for CAGSYPHYLLREQYF.

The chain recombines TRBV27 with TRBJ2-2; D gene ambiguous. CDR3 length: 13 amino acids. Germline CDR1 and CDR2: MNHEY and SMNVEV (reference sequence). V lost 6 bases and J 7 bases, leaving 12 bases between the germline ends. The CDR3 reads CASRIVVGGELFF. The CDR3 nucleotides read TGTGCCAGCAGGATCGTTGTCGGCGGGGAGCTGTTTTTT.

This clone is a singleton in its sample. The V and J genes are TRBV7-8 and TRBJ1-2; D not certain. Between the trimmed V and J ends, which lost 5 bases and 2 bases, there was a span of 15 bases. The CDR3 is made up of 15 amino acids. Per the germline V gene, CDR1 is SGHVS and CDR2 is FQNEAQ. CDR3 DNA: TGTGCCAGCAGCCCTCGTCTAGCGGGGAACTATGGCTACACCTTC. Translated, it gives CASSPRLAGNYGYTF. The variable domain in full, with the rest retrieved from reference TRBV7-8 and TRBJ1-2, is GAGVSQSPRYKVAKRGQDVALRCDPISGHVSLFWYQQALGQGPEFLTYFQNEAQLDKSGLPSDRFFAERPEGSVSTLKIQRTQQEDSAVYLCASSPRLAGNYGYTFGSGTRLTVV.

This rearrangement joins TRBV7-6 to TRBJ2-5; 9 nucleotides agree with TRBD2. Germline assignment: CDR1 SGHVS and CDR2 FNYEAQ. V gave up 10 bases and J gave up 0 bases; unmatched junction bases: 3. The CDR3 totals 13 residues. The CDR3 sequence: CATRLADQETQYF. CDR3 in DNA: TGTGCCACCAGACTAGCGGACCAAGAGACCCAGTACTTC. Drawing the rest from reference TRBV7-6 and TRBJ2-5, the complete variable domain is GAGVSQSPRYKVTKRGQDVALRCDPISGHVSLYWYRQALGQGPEFLTYFNYEAQQDKSGLPNDRFSAERPEGSISTLTIQRTEQRDSAMYRCATRLADQETQYFGPGTRLLVL.

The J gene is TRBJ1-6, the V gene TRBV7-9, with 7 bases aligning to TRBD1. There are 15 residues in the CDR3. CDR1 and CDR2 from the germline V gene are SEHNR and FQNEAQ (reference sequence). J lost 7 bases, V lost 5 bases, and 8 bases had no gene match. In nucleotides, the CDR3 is TGTGCCAGCAGCCACAAGACAGGGCGGAATTCACCCCTCCACTTT. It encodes CASSHKTGRNSPLHF.

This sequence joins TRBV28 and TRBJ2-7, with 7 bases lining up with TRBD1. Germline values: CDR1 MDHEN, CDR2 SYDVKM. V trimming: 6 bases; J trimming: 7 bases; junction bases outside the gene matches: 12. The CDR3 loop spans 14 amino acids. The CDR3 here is CASRRDRSYREQYF. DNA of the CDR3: TGTGCCAGCAGAAGGGACAGATCCTACCGGGAGCAGTACTTC.

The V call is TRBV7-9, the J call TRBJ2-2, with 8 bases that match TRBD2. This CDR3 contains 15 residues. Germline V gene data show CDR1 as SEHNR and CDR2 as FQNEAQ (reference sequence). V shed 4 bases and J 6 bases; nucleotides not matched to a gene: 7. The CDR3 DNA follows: TGTGCCAGCAGCTCCCCGGGACTAGGCGCCGGGGAGCTGTTTTTT. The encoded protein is CASSSPGLGAGELFF.

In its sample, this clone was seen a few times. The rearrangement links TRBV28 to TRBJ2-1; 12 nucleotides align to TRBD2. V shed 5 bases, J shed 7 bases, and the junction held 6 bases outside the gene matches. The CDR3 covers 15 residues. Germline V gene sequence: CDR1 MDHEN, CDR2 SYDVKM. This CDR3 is CASSNLAGGSNEQFF. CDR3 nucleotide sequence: TGTGCCAGCAGTAACCTAGCGGGGGGGTCGAATGAGCAGTTCTTC.

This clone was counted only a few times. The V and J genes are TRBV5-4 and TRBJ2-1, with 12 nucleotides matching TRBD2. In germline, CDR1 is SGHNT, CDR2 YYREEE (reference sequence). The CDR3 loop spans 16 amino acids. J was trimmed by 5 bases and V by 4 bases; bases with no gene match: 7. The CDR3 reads CASSLGTSGFHNEQFF. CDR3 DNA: TGTGCCAGCAGCCTAGGGACTAGCGGGTTCCACAATGAGCAGTTCTTC.

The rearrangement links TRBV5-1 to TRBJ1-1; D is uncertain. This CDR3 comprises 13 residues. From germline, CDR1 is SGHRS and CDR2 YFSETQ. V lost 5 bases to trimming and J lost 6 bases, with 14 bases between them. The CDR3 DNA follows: TGCGCCAGCAGTAAGACTCCTGCGGCTGAAGCTTTCTTT. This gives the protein CASSKTPAAEAFF.

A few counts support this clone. As DNA, the CDR3 is TGCGCCAGCAGCTGGGCCGGGACAGGGAATAGCAATGAGCAGTTCTTC. Amino acids: CASSWAGTGNSNEQFF. J is TRBJ2-1 and V is TRBV5-1, with 9 bases identical to TRBD1. The CDR3 is 16 residues long. Germline V CDR1 and CDR2: SGHRS, YFSETQ. Trimming at V came to 3 bases and at J to 6 bases, leaving 10 bases not matched to a gene.

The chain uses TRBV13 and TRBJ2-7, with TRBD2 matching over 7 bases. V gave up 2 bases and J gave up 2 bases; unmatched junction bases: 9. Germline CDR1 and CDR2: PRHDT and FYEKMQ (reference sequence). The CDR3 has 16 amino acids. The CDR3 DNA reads TGTGCCAGCAGCTTATACTCTAGCGGCCCTACCTACGAGCAGTACTTC. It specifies CASSLYSSGPTYEQYF.

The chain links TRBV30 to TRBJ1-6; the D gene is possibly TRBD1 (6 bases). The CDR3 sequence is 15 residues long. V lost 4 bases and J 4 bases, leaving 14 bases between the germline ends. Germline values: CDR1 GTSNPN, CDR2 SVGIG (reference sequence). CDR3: CAWTSTGLYNSPLHF. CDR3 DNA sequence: TGTGCCTGGACTTCCACAGGGCTTTATAATTCACCCCTCCACTTT.